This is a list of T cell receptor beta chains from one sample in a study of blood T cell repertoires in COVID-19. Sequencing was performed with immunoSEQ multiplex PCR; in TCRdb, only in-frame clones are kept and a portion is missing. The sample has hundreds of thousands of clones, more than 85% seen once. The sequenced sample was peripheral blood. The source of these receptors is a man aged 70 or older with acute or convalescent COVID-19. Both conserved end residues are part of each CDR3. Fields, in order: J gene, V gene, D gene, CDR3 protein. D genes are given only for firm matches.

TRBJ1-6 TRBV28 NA CASSLSDSPLHF
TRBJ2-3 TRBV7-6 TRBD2 CASSPRTSGATDTQYF
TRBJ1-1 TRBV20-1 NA CSASTGSMNTEAFF
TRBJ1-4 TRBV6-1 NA CARREGDEKLFF
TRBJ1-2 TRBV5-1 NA CASSPQSSYGYTF
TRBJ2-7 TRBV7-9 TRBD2 CASSLRANSGVYEQYF
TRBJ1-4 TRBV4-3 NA CASSREGGNEKLFF
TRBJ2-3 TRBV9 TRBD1 CASSPRPQGATTDTQYF
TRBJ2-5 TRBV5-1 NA CASQYGATEIETQYF
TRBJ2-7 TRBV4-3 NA CASSQDLGGVSSYEQYF